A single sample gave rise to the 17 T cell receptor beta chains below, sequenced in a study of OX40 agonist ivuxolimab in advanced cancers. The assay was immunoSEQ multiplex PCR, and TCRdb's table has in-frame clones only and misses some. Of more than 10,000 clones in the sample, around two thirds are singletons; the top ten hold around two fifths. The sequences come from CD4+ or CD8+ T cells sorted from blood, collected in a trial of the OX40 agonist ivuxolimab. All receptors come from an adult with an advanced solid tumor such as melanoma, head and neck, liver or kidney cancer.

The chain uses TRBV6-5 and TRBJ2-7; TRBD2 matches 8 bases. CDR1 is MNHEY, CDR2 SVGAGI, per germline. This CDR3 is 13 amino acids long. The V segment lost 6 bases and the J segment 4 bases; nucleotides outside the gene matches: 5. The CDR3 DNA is TGTGCCAGCAGATTAGCGGGAAGGTACGAGCAGTACTTC. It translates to CASRLAGRYEQYF.

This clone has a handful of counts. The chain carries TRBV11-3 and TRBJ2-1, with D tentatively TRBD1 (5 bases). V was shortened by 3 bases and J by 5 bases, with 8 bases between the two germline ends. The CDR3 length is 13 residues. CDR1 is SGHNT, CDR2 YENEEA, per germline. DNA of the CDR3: TGTGCCAGCAGCTTGACAGCAAACAATGAGCAGTTCTTC. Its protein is CASSLTANNEQFF. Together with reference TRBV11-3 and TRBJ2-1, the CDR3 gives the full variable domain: EAGVVQSPRYKIIEKKQPVAFWCNPISGHNTLYWYLQNLGQGPELLIRYENEEAVDDSQLPKDRFSAERLKGVDSTLKIQPAELGDSAVYLCASSLTANNEQFFGPGTRLTVL.

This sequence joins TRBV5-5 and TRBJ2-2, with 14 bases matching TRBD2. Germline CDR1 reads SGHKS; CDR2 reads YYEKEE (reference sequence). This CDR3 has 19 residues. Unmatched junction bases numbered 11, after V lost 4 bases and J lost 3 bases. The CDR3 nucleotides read TGTGCCAGCAGCCCCCGACTAGCGGGAGGGCTCGCTTACACCGGGGAGCTGTTTTTT. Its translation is CASSPRLAGGLAYTGELFF.

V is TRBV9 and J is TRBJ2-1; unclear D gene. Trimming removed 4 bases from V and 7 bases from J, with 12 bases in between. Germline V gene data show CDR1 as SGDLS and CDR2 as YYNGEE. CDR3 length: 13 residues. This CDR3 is CASSPRSANEQFF. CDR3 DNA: TGTGCCAGCAGCCCCCGATCAGCGAATGAGCAGTTCTTC.

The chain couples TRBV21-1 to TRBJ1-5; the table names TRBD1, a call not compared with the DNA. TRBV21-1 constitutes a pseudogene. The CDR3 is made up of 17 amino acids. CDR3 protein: CASSKATQGEGNQPQHF. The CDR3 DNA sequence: TGTGCCAGCAGCAAAGCCACTCAGGGGGAAGGCAATCAGCCCCAGCATTTT.

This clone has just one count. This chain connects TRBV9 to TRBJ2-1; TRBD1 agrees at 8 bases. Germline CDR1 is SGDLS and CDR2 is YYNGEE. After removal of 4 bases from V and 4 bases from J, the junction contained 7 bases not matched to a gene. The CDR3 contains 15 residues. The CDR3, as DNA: TGTGCCAGCAGCCGTTCAGGGGGCGCATACAATGAGCAGTTCTTC. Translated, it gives CASSRSGGAYNEQFF.

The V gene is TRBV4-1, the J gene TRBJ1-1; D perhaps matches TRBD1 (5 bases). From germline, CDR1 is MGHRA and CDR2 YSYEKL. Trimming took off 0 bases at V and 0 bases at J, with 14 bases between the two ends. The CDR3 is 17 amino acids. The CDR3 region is CASSQDPGWGVNTEAFF. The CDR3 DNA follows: TGCGCCAGCAGCCAAGACCCAGGGTGGGGTGTGAACACTGAAGCTTTCTTT.

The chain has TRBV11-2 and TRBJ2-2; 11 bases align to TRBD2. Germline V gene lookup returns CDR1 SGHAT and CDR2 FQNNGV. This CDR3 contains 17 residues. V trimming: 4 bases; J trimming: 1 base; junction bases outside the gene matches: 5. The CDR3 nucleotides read TGTGCCAGCAGCTCCCTCACTAGCGGGAGGAACACCGGGGAGCTGTTTTTT. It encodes CASSSLTSGRNTGELFF.

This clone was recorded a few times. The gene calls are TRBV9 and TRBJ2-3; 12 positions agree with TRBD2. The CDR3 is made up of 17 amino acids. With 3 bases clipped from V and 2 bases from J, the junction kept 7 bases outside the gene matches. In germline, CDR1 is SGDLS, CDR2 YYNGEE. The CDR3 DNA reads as TGTGCCAGCAGCGCAGCCGGGACTAGCGGGTACACAGATACGCAGTATTTT. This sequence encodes CASSAAGTSGYTDTQYF.

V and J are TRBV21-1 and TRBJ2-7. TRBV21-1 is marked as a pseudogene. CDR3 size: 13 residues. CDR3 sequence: CASSKKGTGEQYF. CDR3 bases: TGTGCCAGCAGCAAAAAGGGGACGGGTGAGCAGTACTTC.

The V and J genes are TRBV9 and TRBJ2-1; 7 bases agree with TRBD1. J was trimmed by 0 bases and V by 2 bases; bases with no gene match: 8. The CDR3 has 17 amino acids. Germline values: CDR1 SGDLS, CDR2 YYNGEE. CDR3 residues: CASSVTYRGSSYNEQFF. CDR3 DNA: TGTGCCAGCAGCGTTACTTACAGGGGAAGCTCCTACAATGAGCAGTTCTTC.

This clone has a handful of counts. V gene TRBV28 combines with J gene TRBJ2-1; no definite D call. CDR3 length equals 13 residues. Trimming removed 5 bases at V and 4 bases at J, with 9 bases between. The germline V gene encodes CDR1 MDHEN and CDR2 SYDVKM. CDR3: CASSPDPYNEQFF. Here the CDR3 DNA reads TGTGCCAGCAGTCCGGACCCTTACAATGAGCAGTTCTTC.

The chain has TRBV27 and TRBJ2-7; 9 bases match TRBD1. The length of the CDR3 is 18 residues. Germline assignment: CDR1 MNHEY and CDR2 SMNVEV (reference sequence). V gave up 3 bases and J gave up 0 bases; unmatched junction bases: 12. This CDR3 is CASSFLGAGTGSSYEQYF. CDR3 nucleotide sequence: TGTGCCAGCAGTTTTTTGGGGGCCGGGACAGGGTCCTCCTACGAGCAGTACTTC.

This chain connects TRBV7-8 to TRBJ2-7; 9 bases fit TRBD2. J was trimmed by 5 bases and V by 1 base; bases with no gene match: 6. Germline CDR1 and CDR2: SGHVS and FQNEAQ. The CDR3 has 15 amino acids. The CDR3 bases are TGTGCCAGCAGCTTAGGCGGGAGGGGTCTAAACGAGCAGTACTTC. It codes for CASSLGGRGLNEQYF.

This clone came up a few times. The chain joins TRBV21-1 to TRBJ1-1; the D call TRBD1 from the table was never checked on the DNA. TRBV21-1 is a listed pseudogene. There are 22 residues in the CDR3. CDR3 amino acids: CASSKVPGQVGEGELMNTEAFF. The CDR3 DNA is TGTGCCAGCAGCAAAGTACCGGGACAGGTAGGCGAGGGCGAACTCATGAACACTGAAGCTTTCTTT.

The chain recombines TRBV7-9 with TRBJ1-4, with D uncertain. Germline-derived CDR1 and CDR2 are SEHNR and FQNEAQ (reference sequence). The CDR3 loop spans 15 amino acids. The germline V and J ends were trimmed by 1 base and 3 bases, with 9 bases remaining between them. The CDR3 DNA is TGTGCCAGCAGCTTAGTAGGCAGGCCTAATGAAAAACTGTTTTTT. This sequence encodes CASSLVGRPNEKLFF.

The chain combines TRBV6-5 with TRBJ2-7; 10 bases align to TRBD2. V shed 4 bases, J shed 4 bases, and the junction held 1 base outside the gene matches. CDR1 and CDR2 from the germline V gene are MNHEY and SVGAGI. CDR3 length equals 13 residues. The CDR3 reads CASSLAGGYEQYF. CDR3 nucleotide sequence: TGTGCCAGCAGTTTAGCGGGGGGATACGAGCAGTACTTC.